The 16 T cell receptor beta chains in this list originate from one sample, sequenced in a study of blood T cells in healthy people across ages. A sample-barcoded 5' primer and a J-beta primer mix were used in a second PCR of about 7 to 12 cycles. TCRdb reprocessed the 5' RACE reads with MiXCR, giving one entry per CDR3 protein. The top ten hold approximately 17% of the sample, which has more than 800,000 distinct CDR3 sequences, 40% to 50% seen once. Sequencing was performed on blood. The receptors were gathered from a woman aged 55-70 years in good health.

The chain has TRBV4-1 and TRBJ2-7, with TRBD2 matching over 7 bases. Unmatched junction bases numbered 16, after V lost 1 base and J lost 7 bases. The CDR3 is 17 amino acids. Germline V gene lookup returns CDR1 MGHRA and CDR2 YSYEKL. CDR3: CASSQGLAATLYNEQYF. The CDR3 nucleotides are TGCGCCAGCAGCCAAGGGCTAGCGGCTACATTATACAATGAGCAGTACTTC.

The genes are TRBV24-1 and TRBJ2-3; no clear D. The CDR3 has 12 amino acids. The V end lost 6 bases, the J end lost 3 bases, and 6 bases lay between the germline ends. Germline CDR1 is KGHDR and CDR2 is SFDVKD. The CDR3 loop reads CATSTATDTQYF. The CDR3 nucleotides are TGTGCCACCAGTACAGCAACAGATACGCAGTATTTT.

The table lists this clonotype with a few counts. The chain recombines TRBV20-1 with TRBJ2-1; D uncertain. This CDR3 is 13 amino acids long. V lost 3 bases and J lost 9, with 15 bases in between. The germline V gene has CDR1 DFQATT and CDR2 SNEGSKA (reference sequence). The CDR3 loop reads CSASPPPSGEQFF. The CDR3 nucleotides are TGCAGTGCTAGTCCCCCCCCCTCGGGTGAGCAGTTCTTC.

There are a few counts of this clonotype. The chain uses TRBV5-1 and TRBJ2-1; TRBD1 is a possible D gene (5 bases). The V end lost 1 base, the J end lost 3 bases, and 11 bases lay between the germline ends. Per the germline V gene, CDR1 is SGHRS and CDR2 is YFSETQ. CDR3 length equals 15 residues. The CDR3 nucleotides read TGCGCCAGCAGCTTGTTTACAGGAAACTACAATGAGCAGTTCTTC. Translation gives CASSLFTGNYNEQFF.

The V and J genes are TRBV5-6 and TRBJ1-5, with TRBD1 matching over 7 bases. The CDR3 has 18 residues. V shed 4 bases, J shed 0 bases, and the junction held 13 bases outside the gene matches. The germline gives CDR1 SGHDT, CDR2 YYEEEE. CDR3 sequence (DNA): TGTGCCAGCAGCACGACAGGGCTAATCGATTATAGCAATCAGCCCCAGCATTTT. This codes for CASSTTGLIDYSNQPQHF.

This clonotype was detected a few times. CDR3 nucleotides: TGTGCCAGCAGTCCAGGACTAGCGGGATACCAAGAGACCCAGTACTTC. Its translation: CASSPGLAGYQETQYF. The chain combines TRBV6-5 with TRBJ2-5; 12 nucleotides agree with TRBD2. V trimming: 5 bases; J trimming: 0 bases; junction bases outside the gene matches: 4. Germline V lookup: CDR1 MNHEY, CDR2 SVGAGI. This CDR3 has 16 amino acids.

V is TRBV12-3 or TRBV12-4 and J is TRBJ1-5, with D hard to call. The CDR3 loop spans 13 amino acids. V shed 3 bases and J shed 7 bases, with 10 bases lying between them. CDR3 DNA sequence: TGTGCCAGCAGTTTGACTTATTGGCAGCCCCAGCATTTT. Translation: CASSLTYWQPQHF.

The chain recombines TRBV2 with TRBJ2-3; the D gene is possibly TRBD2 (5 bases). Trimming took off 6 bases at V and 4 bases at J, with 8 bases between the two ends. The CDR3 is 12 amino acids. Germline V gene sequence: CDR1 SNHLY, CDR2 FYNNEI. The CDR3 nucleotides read TGTGCCAGCAGACTAGTCTCAGATACGCAGTATTTT. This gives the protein CASRLVSDTQYF.

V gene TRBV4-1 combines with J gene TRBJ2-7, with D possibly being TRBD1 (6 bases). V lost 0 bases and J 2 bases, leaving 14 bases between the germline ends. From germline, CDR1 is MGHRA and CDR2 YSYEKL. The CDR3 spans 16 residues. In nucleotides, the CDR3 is TGCGCCAGCAGCCAAGATAACTTAGGGACAACCTACGAGCAGTACTTC. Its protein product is CASSQDNLGTTYEQYF.

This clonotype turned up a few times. This CDR3 reads CASSPGTGIYGYTF. As DNA, the CDR3 is TGCGCCAGCAGCCCGGGAACAGGGATCTATGGCTACACCTTC. V is TRBV5-1 and J is TRBJ1-2; TRBD1 is a possible D gene (6 bases). The CDR3 covers 14 residues. V lost 4 bases and J 4 bases, leaving 14 bases between the germline ends. CDR1 and CDR2 (germline): SGHRS, YFSETQ.

CDR3 nucleotide sequence: TGTGCCAGCAGCTCCCGGGACACCCAGTACGAGCAGTACTTC. Its translation is CASSSRDTQYEQYF. This rearrangement joins TRBV11-1 to TRBJ2-7; D perhaps matches TRBD1 (6 bases). The V and J ends lost 4 bases and 4 bases respectively, with 14 bases between them. CDR3 length: 14 amino acids. Germline-derived CDR1 and CDR2 are SGHAT and FQDESV (reference sequence). The full variable domain, completed using reference TRBV11-1 and TRBJ2-7, is EAEVAQSPRYKITEKSQAVAFWCDPISGHATLYWYRQILGQGPELLVQFQDESVVDDSQLPKDRFSAERLKGVDSTLKIQPAELGDSAMYLCASSSRDTQYEQYFGPGTRLTVT.

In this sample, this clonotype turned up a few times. This chain's CDR3 is CASSEGLGIDIQYF. DNA for the CDR3: TGTGCCAGCAGCGAGGGACTAGGGATAGACATTCAGTACTTC. The chain recombines TRBV9 with TRBJ2-4, with 8 positions matching TRBD2. The CDR3 loop spans 14 amino acids. The junction had 7 bases not matched to a gene; V was cut back by 3 bases and J by 8 bases. Per germline, CDR1 SGDLS and CDR2 YYNGEE. Supplemented by reference TRBV9 and TRBJ2-4, the full variable domain reads DSGVTQTPKHLITATGQRVTLRCSPRSGDLSVYWYQQSLDQGLQFLIQYYNGEERAKGNILERFSAQQFPDLHSELNLSSLELGDSALYFCASSEGLGIDIQYFGAGTRLSVL.

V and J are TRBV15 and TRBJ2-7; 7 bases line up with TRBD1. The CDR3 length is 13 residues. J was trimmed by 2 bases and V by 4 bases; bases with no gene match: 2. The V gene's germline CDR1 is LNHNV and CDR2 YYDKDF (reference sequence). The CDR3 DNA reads TGTGCCACCAGCAAGGGACAGCCCTACGAGCAGTACTTC. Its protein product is CATSKGQPYEQYF.

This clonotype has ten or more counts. The CDR3 region is CSATPLVSGQETQYF. The CDR3, as DNA: TGCAGTGCTACTCCGCTAGTCAGCGGACAAGAGACCCAGTACTTC. The V call is TRBV20-1, the J call TRBJ2-5; tentative D call: TRBD2 (5 bases). The CDR3 runs 15 residues. Trimming removed 4 bases from V and 2 bases from J, with 17 bases in between. Germline V lookup: CDR1 DFQATT, CDR2 SNEGSKA (reference sequence).

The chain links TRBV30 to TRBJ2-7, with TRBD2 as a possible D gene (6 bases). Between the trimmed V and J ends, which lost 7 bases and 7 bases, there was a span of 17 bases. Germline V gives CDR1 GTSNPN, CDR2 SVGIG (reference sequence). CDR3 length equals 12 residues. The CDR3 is CAFVRRDDEQYF. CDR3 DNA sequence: TGTGCCTTCGTGAGGAGGGACGATGAGCAGTACTTC.

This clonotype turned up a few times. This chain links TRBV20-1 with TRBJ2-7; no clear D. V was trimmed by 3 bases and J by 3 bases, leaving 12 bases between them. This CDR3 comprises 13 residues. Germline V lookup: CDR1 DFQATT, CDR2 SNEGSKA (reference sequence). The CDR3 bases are TGCAGTGCTAGTGCCGGTAACGACTACGAGCAGTACTTC. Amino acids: CSASAGNDYEQYF.